Sequencing of this T cell receptor (beta chain) was carried out in a study of blood T cell repertoires in COVID-19. Germline-derived CDR1 and CDR2 are SEHNR and FQNEAQ (reference sequence). Trimming removed 5 bases at V and 2 bases at J, with 12 bases between. CDR3 size: 14 residues. TCRdb's table, derived via immunoSEQ multiplex PCR, lists solely in-frame clones and lacks some. The table lists more than 200,000 clones, just under 90% of them singletons, with 4% in the top ten. The sequencing input was PBMCs or T cells enriched from blood (not recorded which). V and J are TRBV7-9 and TRBJ1-2, with D perhaps TRBD1 (5 bases). The receptor's source is a woman aged 25 to 45 with acute COVID-19. For the CDR3, the DNA is TGTGCCAGCAGCCCCCGCCAGGGCAACTATGGCTACACCTTC. Translating it yields CASSPRQGNYGYTF.